A single sample gave rise to the 20 T cell receptor beta chains below, sequenced in a study of T cells after yellow fever vaccination. One entry per CDR3 protein results from TCRdb running MiXCR on the 5' RACE reads. The sample carries tens of thousands of distinct CDR3 sequences, around 7.7% recorded once. The specimen comprised CD8+ T cells sorted from PBMCs, sampled on the day of the yellow fever booster vaccination. Receptor source: a man between 25 and 39 years old who received the YFV17D yellow fever vaccine.

This clonotype has more than one count but fewer than ten. The rearrangement joins TRBV6-2 or TRBV6-3 to TRBJ2-1; 13 positions match TRBD2. The CDR3 extends over 16 amino acids. V was clipped by 5 bases and J by 0 bases; unmatched bases: 1. Germline V lookup: CDR1 MNHEY, CDR2 SVGEGT. CDR3 bases: TGTGCCAGCAGTGGACTAGCGGGGGCCTCCTACAATGAGCAGTTCTTC. This translates into CASSGLAGASYNEQFF.

The chain has TRBV24-1 and TRBJ2-1; 7 bases agree with TRBD2. After removal of 5 bases from V and 10 bases from J, the junction contained 7 bases not matched to a gene. This CDR3 has 13 amino acids. CDR1 and CDR2 (germline): KGHDR, SFDVKD. The CDR3 DNA sequence: TGTGCCACCAGTGTCGAGCGGGGCGGGGAGCAGTTCTTC. Protein: CATSVERGGEQFF.

Ten or more counts support this clonotype. The genes are TRBV7-9 and TRBJ1-2, with D perhaps TRBD1 (5 bases). V shed 3 bases and J shed 5 bases, with 16 bases lying between them. Germline-derived CDR1 and CDR2 are SEHNR and FQNEAQ (reference sequence). The CDR3 has 15 amino acids. CDR3 amino acids: CASSLVGRGGYGYTF. The CDR3 nucleotides are TGTGCCAGCAGCTTGGTTGGCCGTGGGGGGTATGGCTACACCTTC.

The rearrangement links TRBV5-5 to TRBJ2-7; D is uncertain. The V gene's germline CDR1 is SGHKS and CDR2 YYEKEE (reference sequence). The ends were cut back, 3 bases at V and 8 bases at J, with 12 bases in the middle. The CDR3 length is 12 residues. CDR3 nucleotide sequence: TGTGCCAGCAGCTCCATGATTCCCCAGCAGTACTTC. It translates to CASSSMIPQQYF.

This clonotype has a handful of counts. The chain links TRBV4-3 to TRBJ1-2, with 12 bases fitting TRBD1. CDR1 is LGHNA, CDR2 YSLEER, per germline. The junction had 3 bases not matched to a gene; V was cut back by 1 base and J by 3 bases. The CDR3 length is 16 residues. The CDR3 DNA follows: TGCGCCAGCAGCCAAGCCGGGACAGGGGGCCACTATGGCTACACCTTC. It yields the protein CASSQAGTGGHYGYTF.

This clonotype came up many times. The genes are TRBV12-3 or TRBV12-4 and TRBJ2-7; unclear D gene. V shed 0 bases and J shed 0 bases, with 9 bases lying between them. This CDR3 contains 15 residues. The CDR3 region is CASSLAGLASYEQYF. CDR3 in DNA: TGTGCCAGCAGTTTAGCAGGGCTTGCCTCCTACGAGCAGTACTTC.

This clonotype was seen a few times. The rearrangement joins TRBV20-1 to TRBJ2-7; 7 bases line up with TRBD2. V lost 6 bases and J lost 4; bases outside the gene matches: 12. The V gene's germline CDR1 is DFQATT and CDR2 SNEGSKA (reference sequence). This CDR3 has 14 amino acids. CDR3 in amino acids: CSAHGRISKYEQYF. The CDR3 DNA reads as TGCAGTGCGCACGGGAGGATCAGTAAGTACGAGCAGTACTTC.

This rearrangement joins TRBV6-2 or TRBV6-3 to TRBJ1-2, with a possible D match to TRBD1 (6 bases). The CDR3 consists of 14 residues. The ends were cut back, 4 bases at V and 5 bases at J, with 14 bases in the middle. Germline V gives CDR1 MNHEY, CDR2 SVGEGT. For the CDR3, the DNA is TGTGCCAGCAGTTCCTGGACAGACGGGTATGGCTACACCTTC. Protein product: CASSSWTDGYGYTF.

The chain joins TRBV5-1 to TRBJ2-7, with TRBD1 matching over 7 bases. Germline trimming cut 4 bases from V and 3 bases from J; bases unmatched to any gene: 7. Germline loops: CDR1 SGHRS, CDR2 YFSETQ. CDR3 length equals 14 residues. DNA of the CDR3: TGCGCCAGCAGCCCATGGACAGGAAACTACGAGCAGTACTTC. This translates into CASSPWTGNYEQYF.

This clonotype was recorded a few times. The chain uses TRBV6-6 and TRBJ2-1; TRBD2 is a possible D gene (5 bases). The CDR3 loop spans 11 amino acids. The germline gives CDR1 MNHNY, CDR2 SVGAGI (reference sequence). Trimming removed 8 bases from V and 8 bases from J, with 10 bases in between. CDR3 DNA: TGTGCCAGCTCAGGAGGCGATGAGCAGTTCTTC. It yields the protein CASSGGDEQFF.

This clonotype was recorded many times. The gene calls are TRBV12-3 or TRBV12-4 and TRBJ1-5; D perhaps matches TRBD1 (5 bases). This CDR3 spans 14 amino acids. The V gene lost 5 bases and the J gene lost 0 bases, with 8 bases spanning the gap. The CDR3 loop is CASSRTHSNQPQHF. The CDR3 DNA reads TGTGCCAGCAGTCGGACACATAGCAATCAGCCCCAGCATTTT.

The V and J genes are TRBV11-1 and TRBJ2-1, with 9 bases aligning to TRBD2. CDR3 length: 18 residues. The V and J ends lost 4 bases and 5 bases, in that order; junction bases with no gene match: 15. Germline V gene lookup returns CDR1 SGHAT and CDR2 FQDESV (reference sequence). The chain's CDR3 is CASSSLGLAGIFNNEQFF. CDR3 nucleotide sequence: TGTGCCAGCAGCTCCCTCGGGCTAGCGGGGATTTTTAACAATGAGCAGTTCTTC.

The gene calls are TRBV27 and TRBJ2-6; D ambiguous. CDR1 is MNHEY, CDR2 SMNVEV, per germline (reference sequence). Deletions cut 6 bases from V and 0 bases from J, with 9 bases between. The CDR3 totals 15 residues. The DNA of the CDR3 is TGTGCCAGCAGGAAGGGCCTCTCTGGGGCCAACGTCCTGACTTTC. Its protein is CASRKGLSGANVLTF. Drawing the rest from reference TRBV27 and TRBJ2-6, the complete variable domain is EAQVTQNPRYLITVTGKKLTVTCSQNMNHEYMSWYRQDPGLGLRQIYYSMNVEVTDKGDVPEGYKVSRKEKRNFPLILESPSPNQTSLYFCASRKGLSGANVLTFGAGSRLTVL.

This clonotype was seen at least ten times. The chain carries TRBV29-1 and TRBJ2-1; 9 bases map to TRBD2. Germline CDR1 is SQVTM and CDR2 is ANQGSEA. After removal of 7 bases from V and 10 bases from J, the junction contained 14 bases not matched to a gene. This CDR3 comprises 14 residues. CDR3 sequence reads: CSAPEGVAGDEQFF. CDR3 DNA sequence: TGCAGCGCTCCCGAGGGGGTAGCGGGAGACGAGCAGTTCTTC.

The chain carries TRBV11-2 and TRBJ2-1; D is uncertain. CDR1 and CDR2 (germline): SGHAT, FQNNGV. This CDR3 has 12 amino acids. V was pared by 1 base and J by 9 bases, with 7 bases between. CDR3 amino acids: CASSLVLGEQFF. The CDR3, as DNA: TGTGCCAGCAGCTTAGTTTTGGGTGAGCAGTTCTTC.

This clonotype was seen a few times. The chain combines TRBV19 with TRBJ2-1; 9 bases agree with TRBD2. This CDR3 contains 16 residues. The junction had 12 bases not matched to a gene; V was cut back by 5 bases and J by 7 bases. Per the germline V gene, CDR1 is LNHDA and CDR2 is SQIVND (reference sequence). In DNA, the CDR3 is TGTGCCAGTAGTCCCAGACTAGCGGTCCCACGGAATGAGCAGTTCTTC. Protein: CASSPRLAVPRNEQFF.

This clonotype was found once. The V call is TRBV12-3 or TRBV12-4, the J call TRBJ2-1; no firm D call. This CDR3 contains 14 residues. The V gene lost 1 base and the J gene lost 7 bases, with 11 bases spanning the gap. The DNA for the CDR3 is TGTGCCAGCAGTTTAGGAGTGGTTCGTAATGAGCAGTTCTTC. Protein sequence: CASSLGVVRNEQFF.

This clonotype came up a few times. The CDR3 bases are TGCAGTGCTAGCCTCGGCGCGGGAGATTCCTACGAGCAGTACTTC. It yields the protein CSASLGAGDSYEQYF. The gene calls are TRBV20-1 and TRBJ2-7, with TRBD2 matching 7 bases. The J segment lost 1 base and the V segment lost 3 bases, leaving 9 bases of the junction unmatched. The CDR3 totals 15 residues. Germline CDR1 DFQATT, CDR2 SNEGSKA (reference sequence).

This clonotype was recorded a few times. The chain recombines TRBV6-1 with TRBJ2-1; a possible D gene is TRBD2 (7 bases). CDR1 is MNHNS, CDR2 SASEGT, per germline. V shed 6 bases and J shed 6 bases, with 21 bases lying between them. The CDR3 covers 16 residues. The DNA for the CDR3 is TGTGCCAGCAGAAACCGGGGGCGGGAGCTTGTCAATGAGCAGTTCTTC. Translating it yields CASRNRGRELVNEQFF.

This chain joins TRBV5-6 and TRBJ2-1, with TRBD2 matching 13 bases. Trimming cost V 4 bases and J 10 bases; bases outside gene matches: 8. Germline values: CDR1 SGHDT, CDR2 YYEEEE. The CDR3 extends over 15 amino acids. The CDR3 spells CASSRLAGGGVEQFF. CDR3 DNA sequence: TGTGCCAGCAGCAGACTAGCGGGAGGCGGCGTGGAGCAGTTCTTC.